The 13 T cell receptor beta chains below were found in one sample sequenced in a study of Ad26.COV2.S vaccination and SARS-CoV-2 variants. Stated treatment: roughly 20 received Ad26.COV2.S at low or high dose, single or two shots; about five received placebo; per-sample allocation not given. Repertoires come from day 63 after the first vaccine or placebo injection. Measured with immunoSEQ multiplex PCR; TCRdb has only the in-frame clones, and not every one. The data contain 350,000 to 500,000 clones, about 91% of them singletons. Source: peripheral blood, taken in a trial of Ad26.COV2.S vaccine versus placebo. The receptors come from a person aged 18-65 years who received the Ad26.COV2.S COVID-19 vaccine or a placebo.

This clone has a single count. This chain connects TRBV4-3 to TRBJ1-5; D call uncertain. There are 14 residues in the CDR3. CDR1 and CDR2 (germline): LGHNA, YSLEER. V was pared by 1 base and J by 4 bases, with 8 bases between. The CDR3, as DNA: TGCGCCAGCAGCCAAGTTGTCGCGAATCAGCCCCAGCATTTT. This translates into CASSQVVANQPQHF.

The rearrangement uses TRBV6-2 or TRBV6-3 and TRBJ1-2, with D perhaps matching TRBD1 (5 bases). Trimming took 0 bases from V and 5 from J, leaving 10 bases between them. In germline, CDR1 is MNHEY, CDR2 SVGEGT. This CDR3 has 14 residues. CDR3 region: CASSYSLGTYGYTF. The DNA of the CDR3 is TGTGCCAGCAGTTACTCTCTGGGGACTTATGGCTACACCTTC.

J is TRBJ1-1 and V is TRBV7-3; D not resolved. This CDR3 has 13 amino acids. V dropped 1 base and J dropped 4 bases, with 7 bases sitting between them. CDR1 SGHTA and CDR2 FQGTGA come from the germline V gene. The DNA of the CDR3 is TGTGCCAGCAGCTTAAGGCATGGCACTGAAGCTTTCTTT. Translation: CASSLRHGTEAFF.

The genes are TRBV28 and TRBJ2-7; 7 positions match TRBD1. Trimming at V came to 6 bases and at J to 1 base, leaving 9 bases not matched to a gene. Germline V gene sequence: CDR1 MDHEN, CDR2 SYDVKM. There are 15 residues in the CDR3. CDR3 DNA: TGTGCCAGCAGCCCTCCCGGGACAGTATCCTACGAGCAGTACGTC. This gives the protein CASSPPGTVSYEQYV.

This chain uses TRBV5-1 with TRBJ1-1; D might be TRBD1 (6 bases). Germline V CDR1 and CDR2: SGHRS, YFSETQ. V lost 5 bases to trimming and J lost 3 bases, with 11 bases between them. The CDR3 loop spans 13 amino acids. As DNA, the CDR3 is TGCGCCAGCAGAACAGGGTTAGACACTGAAGCTTTCTTT. It yields the protein CASRTGLDTEAFF.

This clone appeared a few times. The V and J genes are TRBV28 and TRBJ2-7, with 10 bases fitting TRBD1. CDR3 length: 13 amino acids. Trimming removed 5 bases from V and 4 bases from J; junction bases left unmatched: 2. From germline, CDR1 is MDHEN and CDR2 SYDVKM. Written as DNA, the CDR3 is TGTGCCAGCAGTGACAGGGGGCGGTACGAGCAGTACTTC. Translating gives CASSDRGRYEQYF. The full variable domain, in which reference TRBV28 and TRBJ2-7 provide the parts outside the CDR3, is DVKVTQSSRYLVKRTGEKVFLECVQDMDHENMFWYRQDPGLGLRLIYFSYDVKMKEKGDIPEGYSVSREKKERFSLILESASTNQTSMYLCASSDRGRYEQYFGPGTRLTVT.

The chain joins TRBV12-3 or TRBV12-4 to TRBJ2-2; TRBD1 might be the D (6 bases). The CDR3 consists of 13 residues. V shed 7 bases and J shed 5 bases, with 11 bases lying between them. CDR3 residues: CASTTQGTGELFF. The CDR3 DNA is TGTGCCAGCACCACTCAGGGGACCGGGGAGCTGTTTTTT.

J is TRBJ1-6 and V is TRBV7-6; maybe TRBD1 (5 bases). V dropped 2 bases and J dropped 10 bases, with 9 bases sitting between them. There are 13 residues in the CDR3. In germline, CDR1 is SGHVS, CDR2 FNYEAQ. The DNA for the CDR3 is TGTGCCAGCAGCTTATTGGGGGGGTCACCCCTCCACTTT. Translating gives CASSLLGGSPLHF.

The chain combines TRBV27 with TRBJ1-6; a weak D match, TRBD1 (6 bases). The V gene lost 6 bases and the J gene lost 4 bases, with 16 bases spanning the gap. The CDR3 sequence is 16 residues long. Germline CDR1 MNHEY, CDR2 SMNVEV (reference sequence). CDR3 in DNA: TGTGCCAGCAGCGATAGGGGGGTGGAGTATAATTCACCCCTCCACTTT. Its translation is CASSDRGVEYNSPLHF.

In this sample, this clone turned up a few times. This chain connects TRBV6-5 to TRBJ1-4, with a possible D match to TRBD1 (5 bases). Deletions cut 2 bases from V and 7 bases from J, with 11 bases between. CDR1 is MNHEY and CDR2 is SVGAGI in the germline V gene. CDR3 size: 14 residues. The CDR3 reads CASSYRGGGEKLFF. CDR3 sequence (DNA): TGTGCCAGCAGTTACAGGGGTGGGGGTGAAAAACTGTTTTTT.

A single count supports this clone. The same CDR3 is also encoded by other DNA sequences in this sample. This chain connects TRBV7-2 to TRBJ1-5, with D perhaps TRBD1 (5 bases). CDR1 SGHTA and CDR2 FQGNSA come from the germline V gene. The CDR3 has 13 residues. V was clipped by 4 bases and J by 5 bases, with 9 bases between them. In nucleotides, the CDR3 is TGTGCCAGCAGCTCCCAGGGCGATCAGCCCCAGCATTTT. This encodes CASSSQGDQPQHF.

This chain links TRBV28 with TRBJ1-1; D gene unclear. This CDR3 contains 13 residues. CDR1 is MDHEN and CDR2 is SYDVKM in the germline V gene. Trimming removed 4 bases from V and 6 bases from J, with 12 bases in between. The chain's CDR3 is CASSWSGISEAFF. CDR3 nucleotides: TGTGCCAGCAGTTGGAGTGGGATTTCTGAAGCTTTCTTT.

The chain is built from TRBV5-4 and TRBJ1-2; D possibly corresponds to TRBD1 (5 bases). The CDR3 runs 13 residues. V was clipped by 3 bases and J by 4 bases, with 10 bases between them. The germline V gene encodes CDR1 SGHNT and CDR2 YYREEE (reference sequence). This chain's CDR3 is CASSYGTSYGYTF. The CDR3 region has the DNA TGTGCCAGCAGCTACGGGACGTCCTATGGCTACACCTTC.